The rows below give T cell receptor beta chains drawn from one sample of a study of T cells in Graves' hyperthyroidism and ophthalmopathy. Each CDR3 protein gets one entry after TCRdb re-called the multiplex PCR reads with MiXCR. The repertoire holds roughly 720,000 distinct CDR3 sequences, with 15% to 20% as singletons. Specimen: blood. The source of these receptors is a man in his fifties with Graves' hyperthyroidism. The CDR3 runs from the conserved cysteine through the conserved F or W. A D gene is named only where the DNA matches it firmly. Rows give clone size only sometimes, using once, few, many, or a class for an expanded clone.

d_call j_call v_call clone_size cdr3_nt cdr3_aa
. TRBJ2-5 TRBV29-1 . TGCAGCGTTCACCCCTCAGGCGCAGAGACCCAGTACTTC CSVHPSGAETQYF
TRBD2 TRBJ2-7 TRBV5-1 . TGCGCCAGCAGCTTATTTGGCGGGAGGGCCGCTGACGGCTACGAGCAGTACTTC CASSLFGGRAADGYEQYF
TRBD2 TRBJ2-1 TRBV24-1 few TGTGCCACCAGTAACGGACTAGTCTCCGATGAGCAGTTCTTC CATSNGLVSDEQFF
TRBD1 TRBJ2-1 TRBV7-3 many TGTGCCAGCAGCCCCGGGACAGGGAAACACAATGAGCAGTTCTTC CASSPGTGKHNEQFF
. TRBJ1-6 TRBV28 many TGTGCCAGCGACGCCAGGGCGGAATCACCCCTCCACTTT CASDARAESPLHF
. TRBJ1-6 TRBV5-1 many TGCGCCGGGGTGGGGGGAGATGATTCACCCCTCCACTTT CAGVGGDDSPLHF
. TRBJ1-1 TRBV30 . TGTGCCTGGAAGGAGCCGAGTCGTATCACTGAAGCTTTCTTT CAWKEPSRITEAFF
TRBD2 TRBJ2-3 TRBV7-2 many TGTGCCAGCAGCCTAGATTGGCGGGGGGGCACAGATACGCAGTATTTT CASSLDWRGGTDTQYF
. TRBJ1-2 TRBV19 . TGTGCCAGTAGTATAAGCAGGGCCGGATATGGCTACACCTTC CASSISRAGYGYTF
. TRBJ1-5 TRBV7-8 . TGTGCCAGCAGCTTCCGACAGGCTAGGAATAGCAATCAGCCCCAGCATTTT CASSFRQARNSNQPQHF
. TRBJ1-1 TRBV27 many TGTGCCAGCAGTTTAAGGGAGAGGAGCACTGAAGCTTTCTTT CASSLRERSTEAFF
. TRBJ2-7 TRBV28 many TGTGCCAGCGCGACGGGAGTTACGTACGAGCAGTACTTC CASATGVTYEQYF
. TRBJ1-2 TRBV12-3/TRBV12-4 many TGTGCCAGCAAATCCGGGACAATCTATGGCTACACCTTC CASKSGTIYGYTF
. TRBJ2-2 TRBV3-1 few TGTGCCAGCAGCCGCGGGACAGCCACCGGGGAGCTGTTTTTT CASSRGTATGELFF
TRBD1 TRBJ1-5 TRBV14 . TGTGCCAGCAGCCAAGAAACGACAGGGCTGATTAGCAATCAGCCCCAGCATTTT CASSQETTGLISNQPQHF
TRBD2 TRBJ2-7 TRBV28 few TGTGCCAGCACCCTTACGACTAGCTCATACGAGCAGTACTTC CASTLTTSSYEQYF
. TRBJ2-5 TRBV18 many TGTGCCAGCAGCCCGGGACAACAAGAGACCCAGTACTTC CASSPGQQETQYF
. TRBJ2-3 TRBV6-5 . TGTGCCAGCAGTTCCCCCTCGGTGTTGTCAAGAGATACGCAGTATTTT CASSSPSVLSRDTQYF
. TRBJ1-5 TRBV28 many TGTGCCAGCAGTTTAACGGATAGCAATCAGCCCCAGCATTTT CASSLTDSNQPQHF
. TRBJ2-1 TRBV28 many TGTGCCAGCATACTAGCTCTAGGCGTTCACAATGAGCAGTTCTTC CASILALGVHNEQFF
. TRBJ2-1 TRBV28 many TGTGCCAGCAGTTTAAGGCAGGTGAAAGAGCAGTTCTTC CASSLRQVKEQFF
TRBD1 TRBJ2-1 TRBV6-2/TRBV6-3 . TGTGCCAGCAGTTACGTATGGGACAGGGTGAGGAATGAGCAGTTCTTC CASSYVWDRVRNEQFF